The clone carrying this T cell receptor (beta chain) was seen only once. The data derive from a study of blood T cell repertoires in COVID-19. Study as a whole: COVID-19 samples, acute and convalescent, were from the United States, Italy and Spain. From T cells, B-cell-depleted T cells, or PBMCs came the material, which was cDNA or gDNA.

Source study methods: Reference gene primer amplification gave nucleated cell count estimates. Method: immunoSEQ multiplex PCR; TCRdb's copy keeps in-frame clones and lacks some. V, J and clone size are taken as reported in that table, and D and trimming were inferred from the DNA itself. The repertoire includes around 140,000 clones, approximately 88% of them detected once, and over 1.1% sits in the top ten. CDR1 and CDR2 (germline): LGHNA, YNFKEQ. The J segment lost 1 base and the V segment lost 3 bases, leaving 3 bases of the junction unmatched. The CDR3 contains 15 residues. The genes are TRBV4-2 and TRBJ1-2, with 9 nucleotides matching TRBD1. Material for sequencing was peripheral blood. The TCR originated in a man in his 60s with acute or convalescent COVID-19. The CDR3 DNA is TGTGCCAGCAGCCAGGACAGGGGTGATAACTATGGCTACACCTTC. Translated, it gives CASSQDRGDNYGYTF.